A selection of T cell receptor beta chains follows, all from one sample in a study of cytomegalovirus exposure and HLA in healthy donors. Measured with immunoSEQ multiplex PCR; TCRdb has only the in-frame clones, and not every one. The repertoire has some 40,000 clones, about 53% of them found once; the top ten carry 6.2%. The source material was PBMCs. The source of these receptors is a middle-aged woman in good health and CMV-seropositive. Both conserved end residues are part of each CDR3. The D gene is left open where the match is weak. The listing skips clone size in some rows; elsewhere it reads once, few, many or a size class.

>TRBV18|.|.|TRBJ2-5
CASPPGLAQETQYF
TGTGCCAGCCCACCGGGGCTAGCGCAAGAGACCCAGTACTTC
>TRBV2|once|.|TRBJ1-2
CASQLRANYGYTF
TGTGCCAGCCAATTGAGGGCTAACTATGGCTACACCTTC
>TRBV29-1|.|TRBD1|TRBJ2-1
CSVGQNSYNEQFF
TGCAGCGTGGGACAGAACTCCTACAATGAGCAGTTCTTC
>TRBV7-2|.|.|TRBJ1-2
CASSPIEGYGYTF
TGTGCCAGCAGCCCGATAGAGGGCTATGGCTACACCTTC
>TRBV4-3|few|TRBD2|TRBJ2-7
CASSRQRGIEQYF
TGCGCCAGCAGCCGCCAGCGGGGGATCGAGCAGTACTTC
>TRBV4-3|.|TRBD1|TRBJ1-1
CASSLTGAEAFF
TGCGCCAGCAGCCTAACAGGGGCTGAAGCTTTCTTT
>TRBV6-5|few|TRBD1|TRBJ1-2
CASSGGTGKGYGYTF
TGTGCCAGCAGTGGCGGGACAGGGAAGGGCTATGGCTACACCTTC
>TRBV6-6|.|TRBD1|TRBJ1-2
CASTITGENYGYTF
TGTGCCAGCACCATTACAGGGGAAAACTATGGCTACACCTTC
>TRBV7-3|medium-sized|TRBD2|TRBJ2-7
CASSPSGFSYEQYF
TGTGCCAGCAGCCCTAGCGGGTTCTCCTACGAGCAGTACTTC
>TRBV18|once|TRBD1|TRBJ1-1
CASSPQGAFTEAFF
TGTGCCAGCTCACCACAGGGGGCTTTCACTGAAGCTTTCTTT
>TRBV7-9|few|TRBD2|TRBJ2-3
CASSPMGGLAGTDDTQYF
TGTGCCAGCAGTCCCATGGGGGGGCTAGCGGGGACGGACGATACGCAGTATTTT
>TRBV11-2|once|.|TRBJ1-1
CASSLAGEGTEAFF
TGTGCCAGCAGCTTAGCAGGGGAGGGCACTGAAGCTTTCTTT
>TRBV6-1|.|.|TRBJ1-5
CASSERGRTDQPQHF
TGTGCCAGCAGTGAAAGGGGGAGAACGGATCAGCCTCAGCATTTT
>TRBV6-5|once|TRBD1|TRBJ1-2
CASGQGNYGYTF
TGTGCCAGTGGACAGGGAAACTATGGCTACACCTTC
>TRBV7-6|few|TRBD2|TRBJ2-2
CASSPTGTRDTGELFF
TGTGCCAGCAGCCCCACCGGGACTAGGGATACCGGGGAGCTGTTTTTT
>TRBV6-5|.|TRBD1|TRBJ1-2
CASSKLTGGNGYTF
TGTGCCAGCAGCAAGCTGACAGGGGGAAATGGCTACACCTTC